This T cell receptor (beta chain) comes out of a study of human CD8 memory T cell subsets (dated by TCRdb to 2020 to 2022). Regarding the research as a whole: To assess clonal relationships, the TCRbeta repertoires of stem-like (TSTEM), progenitor exhausted-like (TPEX) and effector memory CD8+ T cell subsets were compared. TCRbeta repertoires were obtained from about 6 donors, each contributing TSTEM, TPEX and effector memory subsets.

By frequency, this clonotype is medium-sized (0.01 to 0.1%), with no count recorded. Its antigen has not been determined. Instrument on record: NextSeq 550. A Human TCR Profiling Kit was used to prepare UMI-labeled 5' RACE TCRbeta libraries. Every TCRbeta library was prepared in parallel, with the same number of PCR cycles used for all of the libraries. From the authors' description of their analysis: Each TCRbeta library contained between roughly 2,900 and 18,000 functional CDR3beta clonotypes. MIGEC 1.2.9 was used for UMI extraction and consensus assembly, with at least three reads per UMI being required. In-frame CDR3beta repertoires were extracted with MiXCR 3.0.3. After each sample was downsampled to 42,000 randomly selected UMIs, diversity metrics were computed in VDJtools 1.2.1. Repertoire overlap metrics D, R and F2 were calculated in VDJtools for the top 3,000 clones of each sample pair. After TCRdb reprocessed the reads, each CDR3 protein sequence was kept as one row, without DNA. The V and J calls shown here were made by TCRdb, not taken from the authors' results. This sample's clone table shows about 11,000 distinct CDR3 sequences. Together, the top ten hold about 15% of the sample.

Overall study results and their limits: Chao1 estimates suggested greater repertoire diversity in TSTEM than in TPEX subsets, potentially reflecting a broader range of specificities. Clonotypes were shared with effector memory cells by both stem-like subsets, but only minimal overlap was found between TSTEM and TPEX repertoires, suggesting distinct antigen spectra. Only TCRbeta chains were sequenced, and repertoire comparisons rested on 6 or 7 donors tested with paired t-tests and Bonferroni correction. Normalized Shannon-Wiener diversity was similarly high in TSTEM and TPEX subsets, while effector memory subsets were less diverse by comparison.

CCR7+ PD-1- TIGIT- cells were defined as stem-like memory CD8+ T cells (TSTEM). Peripheral blood mononuclear cells were isolated from healthy donor buffy coats by density gradient separation. In the study, negative magnetic separation with EasySep or MojoSort CD8+ T cell isolation kits was used to enrich total CD8+ T cells. An RNeasy Mini Kit was used to extract total RNA from duplicate vials of about 150,000 sorted CD8+ T cells per subset. The PBMCs were used either fresh or after being cryopreserved in fetal bovine serum with about 10% DMSO. Fluorescence-activated cell sorting on a FACSAria III was used to sort the CD8+ T cell subsets to purity. The CDR3 measures 15 amino acids from cysteine to phenylalanine. No DNA is given. CDR1 is given as SEHNR and CDR2 as FQNEAQ, both from the germline V gene (reference sequence).

The chain uses TRBV7-9 and TRBJ2-7; TCRdb gives TRBD1 as the D gene, but with no DNA this cannot be confirmed. The specimen was CD8+ stem-like memory T cells (TSCM and TCM) sorted from PBMCs. The cell subset or site label, as the study defines it: stem-like memory CD8 T cells (TSTEM), CCR7+ PD-1- TIGIT-. The TCR sequence derives from a human donor in good health. The CDR3: CASSFPDRSRDEQYF.